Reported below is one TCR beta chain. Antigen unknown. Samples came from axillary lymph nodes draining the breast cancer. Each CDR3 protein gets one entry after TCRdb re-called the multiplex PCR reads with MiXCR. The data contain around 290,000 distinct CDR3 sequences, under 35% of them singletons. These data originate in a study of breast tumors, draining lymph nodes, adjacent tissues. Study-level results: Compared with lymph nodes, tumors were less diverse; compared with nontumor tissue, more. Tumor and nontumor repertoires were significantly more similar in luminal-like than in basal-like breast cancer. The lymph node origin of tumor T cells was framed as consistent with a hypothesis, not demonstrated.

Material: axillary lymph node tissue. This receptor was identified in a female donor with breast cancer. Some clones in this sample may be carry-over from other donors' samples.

Here the CDR3 DNA reads TGTGCCAGCAGTCTACCTACAGCCGAGCAGTACTTC. Translation: CASSLPTAEQYF. V and J are TRBV11-2 and TRBJ2-7; D not certain. Germline V gene sequence: CDR1 SGHAT, CDR2 FQNNGV. The V and J ends lost 6 bases and 6 bases respectively, with 12 bases between them. The CDR3 sequence is 12 residues long.